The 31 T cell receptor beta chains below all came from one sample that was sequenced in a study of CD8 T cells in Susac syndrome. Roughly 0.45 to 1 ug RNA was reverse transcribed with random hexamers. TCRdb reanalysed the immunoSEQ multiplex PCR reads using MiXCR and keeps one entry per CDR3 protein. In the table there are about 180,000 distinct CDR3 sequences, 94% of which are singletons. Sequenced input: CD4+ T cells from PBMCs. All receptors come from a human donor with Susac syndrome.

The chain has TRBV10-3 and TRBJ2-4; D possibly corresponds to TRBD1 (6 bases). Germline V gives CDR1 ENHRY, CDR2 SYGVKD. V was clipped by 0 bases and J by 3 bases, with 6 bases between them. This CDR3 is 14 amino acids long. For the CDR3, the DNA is TGTGCCATCAGTGAGTCAGGGGGCAAAAACATTCAGTACTTC. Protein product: CAISESGGKNIQYF.

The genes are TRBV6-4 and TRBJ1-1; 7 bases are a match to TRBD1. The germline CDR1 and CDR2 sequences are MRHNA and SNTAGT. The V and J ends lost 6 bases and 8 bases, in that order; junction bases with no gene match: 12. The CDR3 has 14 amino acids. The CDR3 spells CASRADRAVGEAFF. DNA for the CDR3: TGTGCCAGCAGAGCTGACAGGGCAGTTGGGGAAGCTTTCTTT.

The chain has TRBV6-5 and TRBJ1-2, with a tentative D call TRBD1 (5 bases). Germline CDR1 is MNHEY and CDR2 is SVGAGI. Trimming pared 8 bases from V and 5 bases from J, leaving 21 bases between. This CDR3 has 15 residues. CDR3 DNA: TGTGCCAGCTCATCCATTCTCGACAGAGAGTATGGCTACACCTTC. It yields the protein CASSSILDREYGYTF.

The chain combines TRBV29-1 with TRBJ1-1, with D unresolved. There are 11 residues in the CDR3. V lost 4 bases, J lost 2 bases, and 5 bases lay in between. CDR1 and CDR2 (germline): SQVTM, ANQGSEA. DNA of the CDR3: TGCAGCGTTGCGGAAAACACTGAAGCTTTCTTT. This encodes CSVAENTEAFF.

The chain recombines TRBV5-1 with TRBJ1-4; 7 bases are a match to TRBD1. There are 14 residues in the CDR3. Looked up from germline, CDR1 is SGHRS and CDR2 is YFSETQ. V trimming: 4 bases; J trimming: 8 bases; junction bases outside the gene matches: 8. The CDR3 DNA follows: TGCGCCAGCAGCCAACAGGGGTCGGAGGAAAAACTGTTTTTT. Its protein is CASSQQGSEEKLFF.

The CDR3 DNA reads as TGTGCCAGCACGTACGACCCGTCGGGCTACACCTTC. Translation gives CASTYDPSGYTF. This chain uses TRBV2 with TRBJ1-2; D remains unclear. This CDR3 contains 12 residues. Germline lookup yields CDR1 SNHLY and CDR2 FYNNEI. V was clipped by 7 bases and J by 8 bases, with 14 bases between them. Full variable domain (remainder filled in from reference TRBV2 and TRBJ1-2): EPEVTQTPSHQVTQMGQEVILRCVPISNHLYFYWYRQILGQKVEFLVSFYNNEISEKSEIFDDQFSVERPDGSNFTLKIRSTKLEDSAMYFCASTYDPSGYTFGSGTRLTVV.

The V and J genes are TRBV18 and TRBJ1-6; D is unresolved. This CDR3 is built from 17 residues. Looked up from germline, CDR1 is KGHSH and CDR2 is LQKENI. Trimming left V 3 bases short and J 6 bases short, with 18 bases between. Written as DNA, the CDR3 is TGTGCCAGCTCACCCATTTCCCGGCAGGCCCTTAATTCACCCCTCCACTTT. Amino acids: CASSPISRQALNSPLHF.

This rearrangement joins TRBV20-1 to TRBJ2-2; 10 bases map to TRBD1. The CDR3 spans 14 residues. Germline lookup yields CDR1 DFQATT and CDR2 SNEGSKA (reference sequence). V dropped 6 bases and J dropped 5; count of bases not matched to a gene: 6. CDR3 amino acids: CSARDRGRTGELFF. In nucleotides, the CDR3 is TGCAGTGCACGAGACAGGGGGCGGACCGGGGAGCTGTTTTTT.

CDR3 residues: CAISEPPQGRSPLHF. CDR3 nucleotides: TGTGCCATCAGTGAGCCTCCACAGGGCCGGTCACCCCTCCACTTT. This chain joins TRBV10-3 and TRBJ1-6, with D tentatively TRBD1 (6 bases). In germline, CDR1 is ENHRY, CDR2 SYGVKD. The V gene lost 2 bases and the J gene lost 10 bases, with 15 bases spanning the gap. This CDR3 is built from 15 residues.

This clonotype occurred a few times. The CDR3 bases are TGTGCCAGCAGTTTCAGGGGCACCGGGGCCAACGTCCTGACTTTC. Encoded protein: CASSFRGTGANVLTF. The chain has TRBV12-3 or TRBV12-4 and TRBJ2-6; D may be TRBD1 (6 bases). The V end lost 3 bases, the J end lost 4 bases, and 10 bases lay between the germline ends. The CDR3 has 15 residues.

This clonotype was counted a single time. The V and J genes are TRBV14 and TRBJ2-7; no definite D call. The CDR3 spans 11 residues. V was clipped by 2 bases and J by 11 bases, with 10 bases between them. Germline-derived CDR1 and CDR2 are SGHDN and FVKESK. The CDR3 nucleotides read TGTGCCAGCAGCCAATCGGGCCTAGAGTACTTC. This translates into CASSQSGLEYF.

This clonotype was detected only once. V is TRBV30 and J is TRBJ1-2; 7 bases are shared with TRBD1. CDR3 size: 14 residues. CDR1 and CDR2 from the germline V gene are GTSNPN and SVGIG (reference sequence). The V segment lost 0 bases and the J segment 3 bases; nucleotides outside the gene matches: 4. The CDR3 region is CAWSVQGTDYGYTF. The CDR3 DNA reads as TGTGCCTGGAGTGTACAGGGGACAGACTATGGCTACACCTTC.

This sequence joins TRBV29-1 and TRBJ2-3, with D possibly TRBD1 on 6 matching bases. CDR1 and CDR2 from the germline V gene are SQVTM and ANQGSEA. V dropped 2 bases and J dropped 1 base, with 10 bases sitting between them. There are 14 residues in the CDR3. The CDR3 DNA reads TGCAGCGTTGAACAGGGGAAGGGCACAGATACGCAGTATTTT. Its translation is CSVEQGKGTDTQYF.

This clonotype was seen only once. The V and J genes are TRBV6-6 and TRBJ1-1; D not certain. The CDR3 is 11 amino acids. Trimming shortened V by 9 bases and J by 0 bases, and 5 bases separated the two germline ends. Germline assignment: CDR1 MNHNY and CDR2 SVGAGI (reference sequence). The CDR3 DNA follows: TGTGCCAGTGGACTGAACACTGAAGCTTTCTTT. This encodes CASGLNTEAFF.

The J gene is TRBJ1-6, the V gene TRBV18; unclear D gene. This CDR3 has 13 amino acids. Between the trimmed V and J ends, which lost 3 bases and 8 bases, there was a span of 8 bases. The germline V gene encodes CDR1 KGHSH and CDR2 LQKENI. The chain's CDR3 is CASSPSEDSPLHF. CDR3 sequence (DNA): TGTGCCAGCTCACCCTCGGAGGATTCACCCCTCCACTTT.

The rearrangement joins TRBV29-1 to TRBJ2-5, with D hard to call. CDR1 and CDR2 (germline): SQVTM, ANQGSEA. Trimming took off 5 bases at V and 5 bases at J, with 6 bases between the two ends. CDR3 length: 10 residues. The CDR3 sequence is CSVSRETQYF. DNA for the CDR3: TGCAGCGTTTCTAGGGAGACCCAGTACTTC. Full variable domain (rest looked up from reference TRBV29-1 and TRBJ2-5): SAVISQKPSRDICQRGTSLTIQCQVDSQVTMMFWYRQQPGQSLTLIATANQGSEATYESGFVIDKFPISRPNLTFSTLTVSNMSPEDSSIYLCSVSRETQYFGPGTRLLVL.

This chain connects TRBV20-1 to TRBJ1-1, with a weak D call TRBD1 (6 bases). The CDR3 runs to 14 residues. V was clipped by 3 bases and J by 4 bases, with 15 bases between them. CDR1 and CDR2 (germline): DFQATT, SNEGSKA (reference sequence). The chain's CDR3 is CSASRGGAFTEAFF. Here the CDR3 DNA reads TGCAGTGCTAGTAGGGGGGGCGCATTCACTGAAGCTTTCTTT.

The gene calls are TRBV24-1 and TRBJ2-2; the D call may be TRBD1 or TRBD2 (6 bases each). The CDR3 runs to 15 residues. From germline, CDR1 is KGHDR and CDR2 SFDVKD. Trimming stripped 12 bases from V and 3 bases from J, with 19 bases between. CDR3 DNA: TGTGCCCCCCTGAACGGGGGCTCGGACACCGGGGAGCTGTTTTTT. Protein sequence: CAPLNGGSDTGELFF.

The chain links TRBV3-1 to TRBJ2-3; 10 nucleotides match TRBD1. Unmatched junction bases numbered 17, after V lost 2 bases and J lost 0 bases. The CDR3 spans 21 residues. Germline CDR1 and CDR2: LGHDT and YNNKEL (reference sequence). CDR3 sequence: CASSQPLDRGGLFGSTDTQYF. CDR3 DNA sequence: TGTGCCAGCAGCCAACCCCTGGACAGGGGGGGATTATTCGGGAGCACAGATACGCAGTATTTT.

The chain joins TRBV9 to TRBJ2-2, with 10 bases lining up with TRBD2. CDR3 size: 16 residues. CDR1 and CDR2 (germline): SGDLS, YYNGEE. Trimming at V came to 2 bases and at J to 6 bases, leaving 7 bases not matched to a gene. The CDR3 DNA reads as TGTGCCAGCAGCGTTTCGCCTCTAGCGGGGGCCGGGGAGCTGTTTTTT. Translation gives CASSVSPLAGAGELFF.

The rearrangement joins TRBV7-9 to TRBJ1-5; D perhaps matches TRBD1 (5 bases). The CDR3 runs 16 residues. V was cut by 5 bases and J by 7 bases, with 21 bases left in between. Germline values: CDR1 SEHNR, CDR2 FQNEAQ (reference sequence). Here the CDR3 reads CASSLNRGGVRQPQHF. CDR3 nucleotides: TGTGCCAGCAGCCTGAATAGGGGCGGGGTGAGGCAGCCCCAGCATTTT.

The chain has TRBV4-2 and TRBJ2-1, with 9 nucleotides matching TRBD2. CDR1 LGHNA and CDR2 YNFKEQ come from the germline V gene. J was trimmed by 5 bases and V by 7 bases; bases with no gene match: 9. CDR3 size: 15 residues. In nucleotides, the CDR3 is TGTGCCAGCACCAAGGGGACTAGCCGCGACAATGAGCAGTTCTTC. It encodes CASTKGTSRDNEQFF.

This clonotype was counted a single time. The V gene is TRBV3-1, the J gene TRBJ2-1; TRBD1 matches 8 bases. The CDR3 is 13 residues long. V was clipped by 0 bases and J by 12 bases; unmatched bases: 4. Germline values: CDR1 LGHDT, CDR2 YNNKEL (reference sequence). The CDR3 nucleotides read TGTGCCAGCAGCCAAGACAGGGGGCGAGGGCAGTTCTTC. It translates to CASSQDRGRGQFF.

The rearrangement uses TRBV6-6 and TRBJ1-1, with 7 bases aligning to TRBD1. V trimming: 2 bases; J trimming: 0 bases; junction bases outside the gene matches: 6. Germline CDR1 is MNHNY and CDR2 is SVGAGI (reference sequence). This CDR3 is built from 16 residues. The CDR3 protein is CASSYPRGQMNTEAFF. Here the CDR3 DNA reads TGTGCCAGCAGTTACCCGAGGGGACAGATGAACACTGAAGCTTTCTTT.

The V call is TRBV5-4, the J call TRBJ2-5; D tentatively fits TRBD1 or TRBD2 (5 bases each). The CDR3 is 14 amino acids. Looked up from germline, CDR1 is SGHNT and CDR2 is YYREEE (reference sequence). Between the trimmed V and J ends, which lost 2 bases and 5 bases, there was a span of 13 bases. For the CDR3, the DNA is TGTGCCAGCAGCTTCCGTGGGGGTAGGGAGACCCAGTACTTC. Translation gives CASSFRGGRETQYF. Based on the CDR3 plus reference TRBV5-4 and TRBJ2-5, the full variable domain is ETGVTQSPTHLIKTRGQQVTLRCSSQSGHNTVSWYQQALGQGPQFIFQYYREEENGRGNFPPRFSGLQFPNYSSELNVNALELDDSALYLCASSFRGGRETQYFGPGTRLLVL.

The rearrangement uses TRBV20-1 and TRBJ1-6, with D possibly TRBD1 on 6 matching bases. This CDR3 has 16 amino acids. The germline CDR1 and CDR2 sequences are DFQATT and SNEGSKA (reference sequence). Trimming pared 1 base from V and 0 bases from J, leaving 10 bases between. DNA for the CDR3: TGCAGTGCTAGAGGGACAGTAAGCTCCTATAATTCACCCCTCCACTTT. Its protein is CSARGTVSSYNSPLHF.

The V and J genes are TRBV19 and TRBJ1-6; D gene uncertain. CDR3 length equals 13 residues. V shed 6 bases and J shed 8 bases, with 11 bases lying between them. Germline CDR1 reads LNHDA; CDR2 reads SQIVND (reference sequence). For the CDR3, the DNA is TGTGCCAGTAGCTTCCCCATGGATTCACCCCTCCACTTT. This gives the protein CASSFPMDSPLHF.

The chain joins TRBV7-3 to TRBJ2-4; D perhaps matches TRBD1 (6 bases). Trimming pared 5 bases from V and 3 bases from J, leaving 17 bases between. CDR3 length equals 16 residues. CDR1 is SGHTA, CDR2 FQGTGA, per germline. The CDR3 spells CASSPPGEIGKNIQYF. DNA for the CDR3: TGTGCCAGCAGCCCCCCAGGGGAAATCGGCAAAAACATTCAGTACTTC.

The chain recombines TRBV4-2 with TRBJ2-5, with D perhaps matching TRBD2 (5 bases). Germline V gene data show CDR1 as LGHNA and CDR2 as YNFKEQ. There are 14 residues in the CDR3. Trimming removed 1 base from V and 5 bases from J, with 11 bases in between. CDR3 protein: CASSQGASRETQYF. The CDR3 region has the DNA TGTGCCAGCAGCCAAGGGGCTAGCAGGGAGACCCAGTACTTC.

The CDR3 loop reads CASGLFETEAFF. In DNA form, the CDR3 reads TGTGCCAGCGGGCTCTTCGAGACTGAAGCTTTCTTT. The genes are TRBV2 and TRBJ1-1; D uncertain. Trimming cost V 8 bases and J 5 bases, with 12 bases left between them. Germline lookup yields CDR1 SNHLY and CDR2 FYNNEI. This CDR3 is 12 amino acids long.

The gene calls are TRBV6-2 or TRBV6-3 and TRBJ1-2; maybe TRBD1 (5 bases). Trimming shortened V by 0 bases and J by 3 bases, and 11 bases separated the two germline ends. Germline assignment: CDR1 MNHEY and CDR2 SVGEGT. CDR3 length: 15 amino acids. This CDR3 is CASSYSGRGYYGYTF. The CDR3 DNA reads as TGTGCCAGCAGTTACTCGGGACGGGGCTACTATGGCTACACCTTC.